These 11 T cell receptor beta chains were all obtained from the same sample, sequenced in a study of blood T cells in healthy people across ages. A J-beta primer mix and a sample-barcoded 5' primer were used in a second PCR of about 7 to 11 cycles. TCRdb used MiXCR to reprocess the 5' RACE reads, holding one entry per CDR3 protein. The profile shows about 1,800,000 distinct CDR3 sequences, 28% of them singletons. Material for sequencing was blood. The receptor source for this set is a woman in her twenties or thirties in good health.

The J gene is TRBJ1-5, the V gene TRBV29-1, with D possibly being TRBD1 (6 bases). The CDR3 spans 14 residues. CDR1 SQVTM and CDR2 ANQGSEA come from the germline V gene. V shed 7 bases and J shed 0 bases, with 13 bases lying between them. The CDR3 loop reads CSAIGTNSNQPQHF. CDR3 nucleotides: TGCAGCGCTATCGGGACAAATAGCAATCAGCCCCAGCATTTT.

This clonotype has only a few counts. The V gene is TRBV9, the J gene TRBJ1-1; no reliable D call. The germline V gene encodes CDR1 SGDLS and CDR2 YYNGEE. The V gene lost 0 bases and the J gene lost 2 bases, with 14 bases spanning the gap. The CDR3 spans 16 residues. DNA of the CDR3: TGTGCCAGCAGCGTAGGGGCGGGGAATGGCAACACTGAAGCTTTCTTT. Its translation is CASSVGAGNGNTEAFF.

The chain combines TRBV7-2 with TRBJ2-7; possibly TRBD2 for D (7 bases). This CDR3 spans 15 amino acids. Trimming stripped 1 base from V and 6 bases from J, with 16 bases between. CDR1 and CDR2 (germline): SGHTA, FQGNSA. The CDR3 region has the DNA TGTGCCAGCAGCTTAGGCTCGGGGGGCCTGTTCGAGCAGTACTTC. Protein sequence: CASSLGSGGLFEQYF. Using reference TRBV7-2 and TRBJ2-7 for the parts outside the CDR3, the full variable domain is GAGVSQSPSNKVTEKGKDVELRCDPISGHTALYWYRQSLGQGLEFLIYFQGNSAPDKSGLPSDRFSAERTGGSVSTLTIQRTQQEDSAVYLCASSLGSGGLFEQYFGPGTRLTVT.

This clonotype appeared a few times. This chain joins TRBV29-1 and TRBJ1-2; no clear D gene. Germline CDR1 is SQVTM and CDR2 is ANQGSEA. The CDR3 extends over 13 amino acids. V dropped 8 bases and J dropped 4 bases, with 17 bases sitting between them. CDR3: CSSAAPGSYGYTF. CDR3 in DNA: TGCAGCTCCGCGGCCCCGGGGAGCTATGGCTACACCTTC.

The chain employs TRBV6-2 or TRBV6-3 and TRBJ1-1; D uncertain. Trimming took off 5 bases at V and 5 bases at J, with 9 bases between the two ends. The length of the CDR3 is 12 residues. Germline CDR1 and CDR2: MNHEY and SVGEGT. In DNA form, the CDR3 reads TGTGCCAGCAGTAGCTATTTGACTGAAGCTTTCTTT. Its protein is CASSSYLTEAFF.

The chain joins TRBV5-1 to TRBJ2-1, with D perhaps being TRBD1 or TRBD2 (5 bases each). Germline CDR1 SGHRS, CDR2 YFSETQ. The CDR3 has 15 amino acids. Trimming cost V 4 bases and J 0 bases, with 11 bases left between them. The CDR3 protein is CASSPTEGSYNEQFF. The CDR3 DNA reads as TGCGCCAGCAGCCCGACAGAGGGCTCCTACAATGAGCAGTTCTTC.

V and J are TRBV7-9 and TRBJ2-1; 9 positions match TRBD1. The V gene's germline CDR1 is SEHNR and CDR2 FQNEAQ (reference sequence). The length of the CDR3 is 12 residues. V gave up 5 bases and J gave up 15 bases; unmatched junction bases: 8. CDR3 sequence (DNA): TGTGCCAGCAGCCTCCGGGACAGGGAGGGGTTCTTC. This codes for CASSLRDREGFF. The full variable domain, its missing parts supplied by reference TRBV7-9 and TRBJ2-1, is DTGVSQNPRHKITKRGQNVTFRCDPISEHNRLYWYRQTLGQGPEFLTYFQNEAQLEKSRLLSDRFSAERPKGSFSTLEIQRTEQGDSAMYLCASSLRDREGFFGPGTRLTVL.

This clonotype was counted at least ten times. The gene calls are TRBV10-3 and TRBJ2-1; 12 nucleotides agree with TRBD2. The CDR3 extends over 14 amino acids. The V segment lost 7 bases and the J segment 8 bases; nucleotides outside the gene matches: 6. Germline V gives CDR1 ENHRY, CDR2 SYGVKD. CDR3 protein: CAITVLAGGHEQFF. The CDR3, as DNA: TGTGCCATCACCGTACTAGCGGGAGGCCATGAGCAGTTCTTC.

The V and J genes are TRBV7-2 and TRBJ2-3; no firm D call. V gave up 5 bases and J gave up 6 bases, with 12 bases separating them. Germline loops: CDR1 SGHTA, CDR2 FQGNSA. CDR3 length equals 13 residues. CDR3 loop: CASSQIVVDTQYF. CDR3 sequence (DNA): TGTGCCAGCAGCCAAATCGTGGTTGATACGCAGTATTTT.

This clonotype was observed many times. This chain joins TRBV29-1 and TRBJ1-2, with 8 bases matching TRBD1. Germline CDR1 SQVTM, CDR2 ANQGSEA. Germline trimming cut 4 bases from V and 7 bases from J; bases unmatched to any gene: 5. The CDR3 extends over 12 amino acids. The CDR3 loop reads CSVGQGRSGYTF. CDR3 bases: TGCAGCGTTGGACAGGGGAGGAGTGGCTACACCTTC. The whole variable domain, filled in from reference TRBV29-1 and TRBJ1-2, reads SAVISQKPSRDICQRGTSLTIQCQVDSQVTMMFWYRQQPGQSLTLIATANQGSEATYESGFVIDKFPISRPNLTFSTLTVSNMSPEDSSIYLCSVGQGRSGYTFGSGTRLTVV.

The V gene is TRBV28, the J gene TRBJ2-4; D tentatively fits TRBD1 or TRBD2 (5 bases each). The J call may be faulty, since TRBJ2-7 better matches the DNA end. Germline CDR1 is MDHEN and CDR2 is SYDVKM. This CDR3 comprises 14 residues. The CDR3 loop reads CASRPGPTLHEQYF. The CDR3 nucleotides are TGTGCCAGCAGACCGGGACCGACGCTCCACGAGCAGTACTTC.